These T cell receptor beta chains were read from a single sample in a study of T cell responses to AZD1222 COVID-19 vaccine. The repertoire was sequenced with immunoSEQ multiplex PCR; TCRdb's copy has only in-frame clones and lacks some. The repertoire consists of some 120,000 clones, with 80% to 95% occurring once and the leading ten covering about 3%. The starting material was peripheral blood, obtained on day 0 of AZD1222 vaccination. Receptor source: an adult in good health. The CDR3 runs from the conserved cysteine through the conserved F or W. Each record gives: D gene, clone size, V gene, J gene, CDR3 DNA, CDR3 protein. A D gene is named only where the DNA matches it firmly. The size of a clone is reported for some rows only, either as once, few or many, or as a class for expanded clones.

>.|.|TRBV15|TRBJ2-1
TGTGCCACCAGCAGAGAGTCCCCCAGGAGTGCGGGCTACAATGAGCAGTTCTTC
CATSRESPRSAGYNEQFF
>.|.|TRBV6-5|TRBJ1-1
TGTGCCAGCAGTAAGGACGCGGACACTGAAGCTTTCTTT
CASSKDADTEAFF
>TRBD1|.|TRBV6-5|TRBJ2-3
TGTGCCAGCAGAAGAGGACAGGGTGCAGATACGCAGTATTTT
CASRRGQGADTQYF
>.|.|TRBV27|TRBJ1-1
TGTGCCAGCAGTCCGACAGTCGACACTGAAGCTTTCTTT
CASSPTVDTEAFF
>.|.|TRBV3-1/TRBV3-2|TRBJ2-5
TGTGCCAGCAGCCAAGAATTCGGGTGGGAGACCCAGTACTTC
CASSQEFGWETQYF
>TRBD1|once|TRBV9|TRBJ1-4
TGTGCCAGCAGCCCTGGGGACAGAAGTAATGAAAAACTGTTTTTT
CASSPGDRSNEKLFF
>.|.|TRBV6-5|TRBJ2-1
TGTGCCAGCAGCCGGGGACGCGACAATGAGCAGTTCTTC
CASSRGRDNEQFF
>TRBD1|.|TRBV4-2|TRBJ2-2
TGTGCCAGCAGCCACCAGGTCATCGACAGGGGCCCTACGAACACCGGGGAGCTGTTTTTT
CASSHQVIDRGPTNTGELFF
>.|.|TRBV7-2|TRBJ2-7
TGTGCCAGCAGCTTTCAGAATACCTACGAGCAGTACTTC
CASSFQNTYEQYF
>TRBD1|.|TRBV3-1/TRBV3-2|TRBJ2-7
TGTGCCAGCGCGGACAGGGCAACCTACGAGCAGTACTTC
CASADRATYEQYF
>.|.|TRBV18|TRBJ1-5
TGTGCCAGCTCACCACCGAATCAGCCCCAGCATTTT
CASSPPNQPQHF
>.|.|TRBV29-1|TRBJ2-3
TGCAGCGTTGTTGTGCCGGCCTCCACAGATACGCAGTATTTT
CSVVVPASTDTQYF
>.|.|TRBV5-1|TRBJ2-6
TGCGCCAGCCGAGCTACTTCTGGGGCCAACGTCCTGACTTTC
CASRATSGANVLTF
>.|.|TRBV18|TRBJ1-5
TGTGCCAGCAAAAGAAGGGACAAAAATCAGCCCCAGCATTTT
CASKRRDKNQPQHF
>TRBD1|.|TRBV11-1|TRBJ1-1
TGTGCCAGCAGCGTCGACAGGGGGCGCGAGACTGAAGCTTTCTTT
CASSVDRGRETEAFF
>TRBD2|.|TRBV19|TRBJ2-5
TGTGCCAGTCGACTAGCGGTAAATCAAGAGACCCAGTACTTC
CASRLAVNQETQYF
>.|once|TRBV9|TRBJ2-3
TGTGCCAGCAGCGTACCAGGCACAGATACGCAGTATTTT
CASSVPGTDTQYF
>.|.|TRBV5-8|TRBJ1-5
TGTGCCAGCAGCTTGCGAGTTAATCAGCCCCAGCATTTT
CASSLRVNQPQHF
>TRBD1|.|TRBV19|TRBJ2-7
TGTGCCAGTAGTATTAACTCCGGGACAGGGGGCTACGAGCAGTACTTC
CASSINSGTGGYEQYF
>TRBD1|.|TRBV7-8|TRBJ2-5
TGTGCCAGCAGACAGGACAGGGCGCGAGGCCAAGAGACCCAGTACTTC
CASRQDRARGQETQYF
>.|.|TRBV19|TRBJ2-5
TGTGCCAGTGGCAGGGCCCAAGAGACCCAGTACTTC
CASGRAQETQYF
>.|.|TRBV6-5|TRBJ1-5
TGTGCCAGCAGAAGAACAGGGTCCGAACCCCAGCATTTT
CASRRTGSEPQHF
>TRBD1|once|TRBV7-9|TRBJ2-2
TGTGCCAGCAGCGCCCAGGGGGCTGACACCGGGGAGCTGTTTTTT
CASSAQGADTGELFF
>.|.|TRBV2|TRBJ1-1
TGTGCCAGCAGTGTGCAGGGCGATAATGAAGCTTTCTTT
CASSVQGDNEAFF
>TRBD1|.|TRBV5-4|TRBJ1-3
TGTGCCAGCAGCCTTTTGGGACAGTCCTCTGGAAACACCATATATTTT
CASSLLGQSSGNTIYF
>.|.|TRBV5-8|TRBJ1-1
TGTGCCAGCAGCTTGCCCGGGCCCGTGGCTTTCTTT
CASSLPGPVAFF
>TRBD2|.|TRBV6-5|TRBJ2-7
TGTGCCAGCCGAGGACTAGCGGGAGCCTACGAGCAGTACTTC
CASRGLAGAYEQYF
>.|.|TRBV7-9|TRBJ2-2
TGTGCCCCCAGGGCGGCAGGGATAGGCCTACACCGAGGGGAGCTGTTTTTT
CAPRAAGIGLHRGELFF
>.|.|TRBV2|TRBJ2-7
TGTGCCAGCAGCCAGGACATTCACTCCTACGAGCAGTACTTC
CASSQDIHSYEQYF
>.|.|TRBV27|TRBJ2-2
TGTGCCAGCGGTTATGTGGTGAGGGAGATTCCCGGGGAGCTGTTTTTT
CASGYVVREIPGELFF
>.|.|TRBV5-1|TRBJ1-1
TGCGCCAGCAGCGGCCTGGGGGGAATGGACACTGAAGCTTTCTTT
CASSGLGGMDTEAFF
>.|.|TRBV28|TRBJ1-3
TGTGCCAGCAGTTTAGGAGGCACCTCTGGAAACACCATATATTTT
CASSLGGTSGNTIYF
>TRBD1|.|TRBV7-2|TRBJ1-5
TGTGCCAGCAGCTTACTCACAGGGGGAAATCAGCCCCAGCATTTT
CASSLLTGGNQPQHF
>TRBD1|.|TRBV11-1|TRBJ1-1
TGTGCCAGCAGCTTACGACAGGGCAACACTGAAGCTTTCTTT
CASSLRQGNTEAFF
>TRBD1|few|TRBV14|TRBJ2-7
TGTGCCAGCAGCCGGGGACAGGTAGAGCAGTACTTC
CASSRGQVEQYF
>.|.|TRBV18|TRBJ2-3
TGTGCCAGCTCACCCACAGGAGATACGCAGTATTTT
CASSPTGDTQYF
>.|.|TRBV30|TRBJ1-3
TGTGCCTGGAGTCCGGGTTCGGGGGGAAACACCATATATTTT
CAWSPGSGGNTIYF
>TRBD2|.|TRBV11-2|TRBJ2-2
TGTGCCAGCAGCTTAGAGGTCCGGGCTAGCGGGCGAACCGGGGAGCTGTTTTTT
CASSLEVRASGRTGELFF
>.|.|TRBV28|TRBJ2-2
TGTGCCAGCACCCACCCAGTAACCGGGGAGCTGTTTTTT
CASTHPVTGELFF
>TRBD1|.|TRBV27|TRBJ1-1
TGTGCCAGCAGTTGGGGGAGACAGGGGAGCACTGAAGCTTTCTTT
CASSWGRQGSTEAFF
>.|.|TRBV6-4|TRBJ2-3
TGTGCCAGAACCTCCGCCTCGGATACGCAGTATTTT
CARTSASDTQYF
>TRBD2|.|TRBV3-1/TRBV3-2|TRBJ2-7
TGTGCCAGCAGCCAAGATATCTCTAGCGGGGCCTACGAGCAGTACTTC
CASSQDISSGAYEQYF
>TRBD1|.|TRBV7-9|TRBJ2-3
TGTGCCAGCAGCCCGGCCCGGACAGGGGCGGATACGCAGTATTTT
CASSPARTGADTQYF
>.|.|TRBV9|TRBJ1-1
TGTGCCAGCAGCGAGGACAAGAACACTGAAGCTTTCTTT
CASSEDKNTEAFF
>TRBD1|.|TRBV19|TRBJ1-5
TGTGCCAGTAGTATGAAATTGGGGCAGGGGGCCAGCAATCAGCCCCAGCATTTT
CASSMKLGQGASNQPQHF
>.|.|TRBV6-5|TRBJ1-1
TGTGCCAGCAGCATGGGGGAACCCACTGAAGCTTTCTTT
CASSMGEPTEAFF
>.|.|TRBV20-1|TRBJ1-5
TGCAGTGCTAGTCCGGGGGATAGCAATCAGCCCCAGCATTTT
CSASPGDSNQPQHF
>.|.|TRBV30|TRBJ1-5
TGTGCCTGGAGTGTAAAGGGGCCCCAGCATTTT
CAWSVKGPQHF
>TRBD2|.|TRBV7-2|TRBJ2-7
TGTGCCAGCAGCCCCAGACTAGCAACCTACGAGCAGTACTTC
CASSPRLATYEQYF
>TRBD1|.|TRBV6-1|TRBJ1-1
TGTGCCAGCAGTGAAGCGCGCCAGGGGGGACAAGCTTTCTTT
CASSEARQGGQAFF
>TRBD1|once|TRBV14|TRBJ1-2
TGTGCCAGCAGCCGTCCCGGGACAGGATCCTATGGCTACACCTTC
CASSRPGTGSYGYTF
>TRBD1|.|TRBV28|TRBJ1-6
TGTGCCAGCAGACCCCCACAGGGGGCGAGTTCACCCCTCCACTTT
CASRPPQGASSPLHF
>TRBD1|.|TRBV7-2|TRBJ1-2
TGTGCCAGCAGCGAACAGGGGAACTATGGCTACACCTTC
CASSEQGNYGYTF
>.|.|TRBV5-1|TRBJ2-2
TGCGCCAGCAGCTTTCGGGGGTCAGTTACTACCGGGGAGCTGTTTTTT
CASSFRGSVTTGELFF
>TRBD1|.|TRBV5-8|TRBJ1-3
TGTGCCAGCAGCCCCGGGACAGGGGTTGGAAACACCATATATTTT
CASSPGTGVGNTIYF
>.|.|TRBV3-1/TRBV3-2|TRBJ1-2
TGTGCCAGCAGCCAAGAAGCGGGCCCCTTGTATGGCTACACCTTC
CASSQEAGPLYGYTF
>.|.|TRBV12-3/TRBV12-4|TRBJ1-1
TGTGCCAGCAGTATGACAGGTTTTGAAGCTTTCTTT
CASSMTGFEAFF